What follows describes a single TCR beta chain. Germline V lookup: CDR1 MGHRA, CDR2 YSYEKL. V trimming: 4 bases; J trimming: 5 bases; junction bases outside the gene matches: 11. This CDR3 region has 15 residues. This entry comes from a study of technical replicates of blood from a few donors. Data came from immunoSEQ multiplex PCR; TCRdb stores just in-frame clones and leaves some out. The sample lists about 83,000 clones, 95% to 97% occurring once. The sequenced material came from T cells isolated from PBMCs. This chain joins TRBV4-1 and TRBJ2-7, with 7 bases lining up with TRBD1. This clonotype originated in a human donor in good health. In nucleotides, the CDR3 is TGCGCCAGCAGCCGGACCGGGACAGCCTACGACGAGCAGTACTTC. Amino acids: CASSRTGTAYDEQYF.